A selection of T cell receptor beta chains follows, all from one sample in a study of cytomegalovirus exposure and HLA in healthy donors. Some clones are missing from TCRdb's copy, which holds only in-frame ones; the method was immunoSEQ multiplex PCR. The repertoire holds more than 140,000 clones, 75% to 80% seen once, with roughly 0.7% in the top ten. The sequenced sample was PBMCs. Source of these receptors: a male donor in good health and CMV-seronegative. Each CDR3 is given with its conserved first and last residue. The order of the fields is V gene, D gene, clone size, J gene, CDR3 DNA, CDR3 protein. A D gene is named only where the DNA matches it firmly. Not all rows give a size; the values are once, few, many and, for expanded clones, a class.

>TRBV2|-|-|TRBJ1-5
TGTGCCAGCAGTGGTGAGGGTCAGCCCCAGCATTTT
CASSGEGQPQHF
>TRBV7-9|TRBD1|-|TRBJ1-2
TGTGCCAGCAGCTTCCTCGGGACAGGGCTAGGCTACACCTTC
CASSFLGTGLGYTF
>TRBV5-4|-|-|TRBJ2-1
TGTGCCAGCAGCTTGGCCTCACAGGGATCCTACAATGAGCAGTTCTTC
CASSLASQGSYNEQFF
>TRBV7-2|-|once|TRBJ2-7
TGTGCCAGCAACCCCTCCGGGACCTACGAGCAGTACTTC
CASNPSGTYEQYF
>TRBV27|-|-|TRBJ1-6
TGTGCCAGCAGTTTATGGGGCGGGGGGTCAAATTCACCCCTCCACTTT
CASSLWGGGSNSPLHF
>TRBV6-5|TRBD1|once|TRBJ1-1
TGTGCCAGCAGTTTATGGACAGGAGGGGCTGAAGCTTTCTTT
CASSLWTGGAEAFF
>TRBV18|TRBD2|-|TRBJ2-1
TGTGCCAGCTCACCGGGCAGCGGGAGTGGCAATGAGCAGTTCTTC
CASSPGSGSGNEQFF
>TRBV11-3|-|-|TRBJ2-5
TGTGCCAGCAGCTGGGGGGGGGCGGGAGAGACCCAGTACTTC
CASSWGGAGETQYF
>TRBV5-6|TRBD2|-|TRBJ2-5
TGTGCCAGCAGCGGGACACTGACTAGCGGCCAAGAGACCCAGTACTTC
CASSGTLTSGQETQYF
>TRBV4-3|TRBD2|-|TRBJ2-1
TGCGCCAGCAGCCAAGGGTGGCTAGCGGCCGACGTGCTGGGTAATGAGCAGTTCTTC
CASSQGWLAADVLGNEQFF
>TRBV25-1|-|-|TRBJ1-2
TGTGCCAGCAGTGAATATTACGGGGGTGGCTACACCTTC
CASSEYYGGGYTF
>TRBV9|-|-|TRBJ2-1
TGTGCCAGCAGCCAACGGGACAATGAGCAGTTCTTC
CASSQRDNEQFF
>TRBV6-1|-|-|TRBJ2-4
TGTGCCAGCAGCGTAAAAAACATTCAGTACTTC
CASSVKNIQYF
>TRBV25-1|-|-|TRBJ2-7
TGTGCCAGCAGTGGGTATAACTATGAGTACGAGCAGTACTTC
CASSGYNYEYEQYF
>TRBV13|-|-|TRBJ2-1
TGTGCCGGCAGCTCGAGGGGCGTTAGGCCTAGCGCTTCCTCCTACAATGAGCAGTTCTTC
CAGSSRGVRPSASSYNEQFF
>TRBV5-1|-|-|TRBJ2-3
TGCGCCAGCAGCCTAGGACACCCCACAGATACGCAGTATTTT
CASSLGHPTDTQYF
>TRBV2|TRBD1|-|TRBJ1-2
TGTGCCAGCAGCCCCGACAGGGGGCGAATTGCCTACACCTTC
CASSPDRGRIAYTF
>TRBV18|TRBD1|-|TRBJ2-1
TGTGCCAGCTCACCGATGACAGGGTCCTACAATGAGCAGTTCTTC
CASSPMTGSYNEQFF
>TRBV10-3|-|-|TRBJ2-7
TGTGCCATCAGTGATTCTCGGGGGGCGGACTACGAGCAGTACTTC
CAISDSRGADYEQYF
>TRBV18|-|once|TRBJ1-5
TGTGCCAGCTCACCAGGGGCCCCCAGTCAGCCCCAGCATTTT
CASSPGAPSQPQHF
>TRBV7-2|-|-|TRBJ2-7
TGTGCCAGCAGTTACCAGGGATACTCCTACGAGCAGTACTTC
CASSYQGYSYEQYF
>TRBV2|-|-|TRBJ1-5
TGTGCCAGCAGTACAGGGATAAGCAATCAGCCCCAGCATTTT
CASSTGISNQPQHF
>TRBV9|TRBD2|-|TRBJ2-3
TGTGCCAGCAGCGCTCCCCCGGGACTAGTAAGCACAGATACGCAGTATTTT
CASSAPPGLVSTDTQYF
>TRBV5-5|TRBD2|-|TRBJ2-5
TGTGCCAGCAGCTGGGCCCAGGGAGGGGAGACCCAGTACTTC
CASSWAQGGETQYF
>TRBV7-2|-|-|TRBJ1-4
TGTGCCAGCAGCTTAGAGGGAGGTGAAAAACTGTTTTTT
CASSLEGGEKLFF
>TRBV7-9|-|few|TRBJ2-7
TGTGCCAGCAGCTACGGGGTAGCCTACGAGCAGTACTTC
CASSYGVAYEQYF
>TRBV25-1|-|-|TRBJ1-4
TGTGCCAGCAGCGAAACACCCCAGGGGTTAAGTGAAAAACTGTTTTTT
CASSETPQGLSEKLFF
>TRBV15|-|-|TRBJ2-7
TGTGCCACCAGCAAGGAGGTCTCCTACGAGCAGTACTTC
CATSKEVSYEQYF